The 23 T cell receptor beta chains below come from one sample, sequenced in a study of immune cell composition in non-small cell lung cancer. Clones were read by immunoSEQ multiplex PCR, and TCRdb kept only the in-frame ones, dropping some. The sample holds roughly 14,000 clones, roughly 66% seen once. The sequenced material came from lung tumor tissue. The receptors here all came from a human donor with non-small cell lung cancer.

The chain recombines TRBV27 with TRBJ2-1, with 10 bases fitting TRBD2. The V gene end was trimmed by 5 bases and the J gene end by 4 bases; junction bases not matched to a gene: 5. From germline, CDR1 is MNHEY and CDR2 SMNVEV (reference sequence). The CDR3 is 15 residues long. CDR3 sequence reads: CASSRLAGGYNEQFF. As DNA, the CDR3 is TGTGCCAGCAGTCGCTTAGCGGGAGGTTACAATGAGCAGTTCTTC.

The chain has TRBV11-3 and TRBJ2-3; D is uncertain. V was trimmed by 3 bases and J by 0 bases, leaving 4 bases between them. The CDR3 runs 13 residues. Looked up from germline, CDR1 is SGHNT and CDR2 is YENEEA. The CDR3 loop reads CASSFPSTDTQYF. The DNA for the CDR3 is TGTGCCAGCAGCTTCCCGAGCACAGATACGCAGTATTTT.

This clone showed up just a few times. The chain couples TRBV6-6 to TRBJ1-2, with D unclear. The germline V gene has CDR1 MNHNY and CDR2 SVGAGI (reference sequence). The CDR3 runs to 12 residues. V was clipped by 7 bases and J by 1 base, with 7 bases between them. CDR3 coding DNA: TGTGCCAGCAACCGGGGTAACTATGGCTACACCTTC. Its protein product is CASNRGNYGYTF.

The V call is TRBV13, the J call TRBJ2-1, with D tentatively TRBD2 (5 bases). V lost 5 bases to trimming and J lost 8 bases, with 19 bases between them. CDR3 length equals 15 residues. Germline CDR1 is PRHDT and CDR2 is FYEKMQ (reference sequence). As DNA, the CDR3 is TGTGCCAGCAGCCCACGGACTGGGATCTGGGATGAGCAGTTCTTC. Translating it yields CASSPRTGIWDEQFF.

The V and J genes are TRBV6-5 and TRBJ1-1; 9 bases are a match to TRBD1. V trimming: 4 bases; J trimming: 4 bases; junction bases outside the gene matches: 4. Per the germline V gene, CDR1 is MNHEY and CDR2 is SVGAGI. The CDR3 covers 14 residues. In nucleotides, the CDR3 is TGTGCCAGCAGTTCGGGGACAGGGTTCACTGAAGCTTTCTTT. Translation: CASSSGTGFTEAFF.

The chain couples TRBV7-2 to TRBJ1-4, with TRBD1 identical over 8 bases. J lost 3 bases, V lost 5 bases, and 11 bases had no gene match. The CDR3 runs 17 residues. In germline, CDR1 is SGHTA, CDR2 FQGNSA. The CDR3 nucleotides are TGTGCCAGCAGCAAACCGCAGGGGGCGCTTTCTAATGAAAAACTGTTTTTT. It specifies CASSKPQGALSNEKLFF.

This clone was recorded a few times. The J gene is TRBJ1-1, the V gene TRBV18; TRBD1 matches 7 bases. This CDR3 has 16 amino acids. The V and J ends lost 2 bases and 3 bases, in that order; junction bases with no gene match: 9. CDR1 and CDR2 from the germline V gene are KGHSH and LQKENI. CDR3 in amino acids: CASSPTTGLGDTEAFF. In nucleotides, the CDR3 is TGTGCCAGCTCACCAACGACAGGGTTAGGGGACACTGAAGCTTTCTTT.

The chain has TRBV29-1 and TRBJ1-6, with 8 bases fitting TRBD1. Germline V gene data show CDR1 as SQVTM and CDR2 as ANQGSEA. With 6 bases clipped from V and 8 bases from J, the junction kept 6 bases outside the gene matches. This CDR3 contains 13 residues. The CDR3 region is CSVATGDDSPLHF. DNA of the CDR3: TGCAGCGTCGCGACAGGGGACGATTCACCCCTCCACTTT.

This clone appeared a few times. The chain is built from TRBV30 and TRBJ1-6; no clear D gene. The V gene lost 2 bases and the J gene lost 8 bases, with 16 bases spanning the gap. This CDR3 is 15 amino acids long. Germline V gene sequence: CDR1 GTSNPN, CDR2 SVGIG (reference sequence). In nucleotides, the CDR3 is TGTGCCTGGAGTTCCGAGGGCCACGGGTATTCACCCCTCCACTTT. Translation gives CAWSSEGHGYSPLHF.

The J gene is TRBJ1-2, the V gene TRBV5-6, with 10 bases identical to TRBD1. CDR1 is SGHDT, CDR2 YYEEEE, per germline. Germline trimming cut 4 bases from V and 3 bases from J; bases unmatched to any gene: 9. CDR3 length: 16 amino acids. The CDR3 DNA reads as TGTGCCAGCAGCCCCTTGACAGGGGGCGAGGACTATGGCTACACCTTC. Protein: CASSPLTGGEDYGYTF.

V and J are TRBV5-1 and TRBJ2-1; 10 nucleotides line up with TRBD2. Germline trimming cut 3 bases from V and 6 bases from J; bases unmatched to any gene: 12. CDR3 length: 17 amino acids. CDR1 SGHRS and CDR2 YFSETQ come from the germline V gene. Written as DNA, the CDR3 is TGCGCCAGCAGCTCACCCCTAAGCGGGGGGGTAGGCAATGAGCAGTTCTTC. This encodes CASSSPLSGGVGNEQFF.

The chain has TRBV14 and TRBJ2-7; 9 bases fit TRBD1. Unmatched junction bases numbered 7, after V lost 4 bases and J lost 3 bases. CDR3 length: 15 residues. Germline CDR1 SGHDN, CDR2 FVKESK. CDR3 amino acids: CASSRGGTGIYEQYF. CDR3 in DNA: TGTGCCAGCAGCCGTGGGGGGACAGGGATCTACGAGCAGTACTTC. Filled out from reference TRBV14 and TRBJ2-7, the complete variable domain reads EAGVTQFPSHSVIEKGQTVTLRCDPISGHDNLYWYRRVMGKEIKFLLHFVKESKQDESGMPNNRFLAERTGGTYSTLKVQPAELEDSGVYFCASSRGGTGIYEQYFGPGTRLTVT.

This clone was recorded only once. This chain connects TRBV27 to TRBJ1-2; D gene ambiguous. The CDR3 is made up of 11 amino acids. V gave up 7 bases and J gave up 6 bases, with 9 bases separating them. CDR1 and CDR2 (germline): MNHEY, SMNVEV (reference sequence). CDR3 in amino acids: CASTGGNGYTF. The CDR3 nucleotides read TGTGCCAGCACTGGAGGAAATGGCTACACCTTC.

The chain uses TRBV7-2 and TRBJ1-2; TRBD1 might be the D (6 bases). The CDR3 has 14 residues. The germline V and J ends were trimmed by 0 bases and 3 bases, with 8 bases remaining between them. Germline V CDR1 and CDR2: SGHTA, FQGNSA. The CDR3 region is CASSLAGGDYGYTF. DNA of the CDR3: TGTGCCAGCAGCTTAGCAGGGGGAGACTATGGCTACACCTTC. The full variable domain, with the rest looked up from reference TRBV7-2 and TRBJ1-2, is GAGVSQSPSNKVTEKGKDVELRCDPISGHTALYWYRQSLGQGLEFLIYFQGNSAPDKSGLPSDRFSAERTGGSVSTLTIQRTQQEDSAVYLCASSLAGGDYGYTFGSGTRLTVV.

The V gene is TRBV27, the J gene TRBJ1-2; possible D gene TRBD1, 5 bases. The CDR3 length is 16 residues. Germline V gene sequence: CDR1 MNHEY, CDR2 SMNVEV (reference sequence). Trimming removed 4 bases from V and 4 bases from J, with 19 bases in between. CDR3 in amino acids: CASSSIDSPASYGYTF. The DNA of the CDR3 is TGTGCCAGCAGTTCAATAGACAGCCCCGCAAGCTATGGCTACACCTTC.

This clone was seen a handful of times. This chain connects TRBV18 to TRBJ1-5, with D maybe TRBD1 (6 bases). CDR1 and CDR2 from the germline V gene are KGHSH and LQKENI. The V end was cut by 6 bases, the J end by 7 bases, with 22 bases between. The CDR3 length is 16 residues. CDR3 residues: CASSPIRGQPGQPQHF. DNA of the CDR3: TGTGCCAGCTCGCCCATTAGAGGACAGCCGGGGCAGCCCCAGCATTTT.

In this sample, this clone turned up a few times. V usage is TRBV6-1 and J usage is TRBJ1-6; no reliable D call. CDR3 length: 14 amino acids. Germline CDR1 and CDR2: MNHNS and SASEGT. Trimming removed 6 bases from V and 7 bases from J, with 13 bases in between. CDR3 DNA sequence: TGTGCCAGCAGGGGCGAGACGACCAATTCACCCCTCCACTTT. Amino acid sequence: CASRGETTNSPLHF.

The chain couples TRBV20-1 to TRBJ2-1; 7 bases are shared with TRBD1. From germline, CDR1 is DFQATT and CDR2 SNEGSKA (reference sequence). This CDR3 is 10 amino acids long. V shed 6 bases, J shed 10 bases, and the junction held 3 bases outside the gene matches. CDR3 DNA sequence: TGCAGTGCCTGGGGACAGGAGCAGTTCTTC. Protein sequence: CSAWGQEQFF.

The J gene is TRBJ2-7, the V gene TRBV5-6; D not certain. This CDR3 comprises 13 residues. Deletions cut 0 bases from V and 4 bases from J, with 8 bases between. Germline CDR1 SGHDT, CDR2 YYEEEE. The DNA of the CDR3 is TGTGCCAGCAGCTTGGGAAAGAGATACGAGCAGTACTTC. It yields the protein CASSLGKRYEQYF.

V usage is TRBV2 and J usage is TRBJ2-3; 7 bases align to TRBD2. Germline CDR1 reads SNHLY; CDR2 reads FYNNEI. This CDR3 comprises 14 residues. V trimming: 6 bases; J trimming: 1 base; junction bases outside the gene matches: 4. CDR3 bases: TGTGCCAGCAGGGGGGGGGTCGGCACAGATACGCAGTATTTT. Its translation is CASRGGVGTDTQYF.

The rearrangement joins TRBV14 to TRBJ2-7; possible D gene TRBD1, 6 bases. The CDR3 contains 17 residues. The V gene's germline CDR1 is SGHDN and CDR2 FVKESK. V was shortened by 4 bases and J by 4 bases, with 23 bases between the two germline ends. CDR3 nucleotides: TGTGCCAGCAGCCCCCCAACAGGGTATGGCGTCAAATACGAGCAGTACTTC. This translates into CASSPPTGYGVKYEQYF.

The chain recombines TRBV5-3 with TRBJ1-3, with D possibly being TRBD1 (5 bases). TRBV5-3 is classed as an ORF, of uncertain function. V lost 10 bases, J lost 1 base, and 18 bases lay in between. The CDR3 runs 15 residues. Written as DNA, the CDR3 is TGTGCCCAACCCGGGGGGTGGGTATCTGGAAACACCATATATTTT. Translation: CAQPGGWVSGNTIYF.

This chain connects TRBV5-1 to TRBJ2-5; D not certain. The germline V gene encodes CDR1 SGHRS and CDR2 YFSETQ. The V end lost 0 bases, the J end lost 5 bases, and 17 bases lay between the germline ends. The CDR3 sequence is 16 residues long. CDR3 residues: CASSLEVTPARETQYF. In DNA, the CDR3 is TGCGCCAGCAGCTTGGAGGTTACACCGGCGAGGGAGACCCAGTACTTC.